Each of the 25 T cell receptor beta chains below was sequenced from the same sample in a study of OX40 agonist ivuxolimab in advanced cancers. Data came from immunoSEQ multiplex PCR; TCRdb stores just in-frame clones and leaves some out. The table records about 86,000 clones, roughly 87% of them present only once. The sample consisted of CD4+ or CD8+ T cells sorted from blood, taken in a trial of the OX40 agonist ivuxolimab. All receptors derive from an adult with an advanced solid tumor such as melanoma, head and neck, liver or kidney cancer.

The rearrangement uses TRBV28 and TRBJ2-7, with TRBD1 matching 8 bases. Germline CDR1 is MDHEN and CDR2 is SYDVKM. V was clipped by 7 bases and J by 2 bases; unmatched bases: 7. The CDR3 has 14 amino acids. CDR3 loop: CASTKGGQAYEQYF. The CDR3 DNA follows: TGTGCCAGCACCAAGGGGGGACAGGCCTACGAGCAGTACTTC.

The V and J genes are TRBV28 and TRBJ1-2, with a tentative D call TRBD1 (5 bases). This CDR3 has 14 amino acids. The germline V and J ends were trimmed by 4 bases and 6 bases, with 15 bases remaining between them. The germline gives CDR1 MDHEN, CDR2 SYDVKM. Here the CDR3 reads CASSSLGAGNGYTF. In DNA, the CDR3 is TGTGCCAGCAGTTCATTGGGCGCAGGGAATGGCTACACCTTC.

This sequence joins TRBV7-3 and TRBJ2-1, with a weak D call TRBD2 (5 bases). V shed 6 bases and J shed 8 bases, with 14 bases lying between them. The germline gives CDR1 SGHTA, CDR2 FQGTGA. The CDR3 totals 13 residues. The CDR3: CASRPGENDEQFF. Written as DNA, the CDR3 is TGTGCCAGCAGACCCGGGGAAAATGATGAGCAGTTCTTC.

This clone has more than one count but fewer than ten. The rearrangement uses TRBV10-3 and TRBJ2-7; no definite D call. Germline CDR1 is ENHRY and CDR2 is SYGVKD. This CDR3 has 13 amino acids. V was shortened by 3 bases and J by 2 bases, with 8 bases between the two germline ends. CDR3 loop: CAISDGQTYEQYF. For the CDR3, the DNA is TGTGCCATCAGTGACGGCCAGACCTACGAGCAGTACTTC.

The chain carries TRBV4-1 and TRBJ2-7; 10 bases agree with TRBD2. This CDR3 comprises 14 residues. With V trimmed by 6 bases and J by 3 bases, 5 bases remained unmatched. Per germline, CDR1 MGHRA and CDR2 YSYEKL. The DNA of the CDR3 is TGCGCCAGCAGTCGTATAGCGGGAGGCTACGAGCAGTACTTC. Encoded protein: CASSRIAGGYEQYF.

This chain connects TRBV10-3 to TRBJ2-7, with D hard to call. From germline, CDR1 is ENHRY and CDR2 SYGVKD. Trimming took 0 bases from V and 1 from J, leaving 4 bases between them. The CDR3 covers 13 residues. CDR3 nucleotide sequence: TGTGCCATCAGTGAGTCACTGTCCTACGAGCAGTACTTC. Translated: CAISESLSYEQYF.

In this sample, this clone turned up once. CDR3 DNA sequence: TGTGCCAGCAGTCCGACTAGCGGTACCTACGAGCAGTACTTC. Its translation is CASSPTSGTYEQYF. The V gene is TRBV6-5, the J gene TRBJ2-7; 9 nucleotides line up with TRBD2. The CDR3 loop spans 14 amino acids. Germline-derived CDR1 and CDR2 are MNHEY and SVGAGI. V lost 5 bases to trimming and J lost 2 bases; unmatched junction nucleotides: 4.

This chain joins TRBV7-2 and TRBJ2-3; 8 bases map to TRBD1. CDR1 and CDR2 (germline): SGHTA, FQGNSA. The ends lost 5 bases at V and 6 bases at J; junction bases unmatched: 19. The CDR3 runs to 18 residues. As DNA, the CDR3 is TGTGCCAGCAGCCGCAGCCCCCGGACAGGGCTTATTATTGATACGCAGTATTTT. It yields the protein CASSRSPRTGLIIDTQYF.

The chain recombines TRBV6-5 with TRBJ1-2, with D possibly matching TRBD1 (5 bases). Per germline, CDR1 MNHEY and CDR2 SVGAGI. This CDR3 contains 13 residues. With 7 bases removed from V and 6 bases from J, the gap between germline ends came to 15 bases. CDR3 DNA sequence: TGTGCCAGCACCCGGCAGGGTGGAGATGGCTACACCTTC. This codes for CASTRQGGDGYTF.

This clone was recorded only once. V and J are TRBV30 and TRBJ1-5; 9 positions agree with TRBD1. The V gene end was trimmed by 2 bases and the J gene end by 5 bases; junction bases not matched to a gene: 1. Germline V lookup: CDR1 GTSNPN, CDR2 SVGIG (reference sequence). The CDR3 is made up of 13 amino acids. Written as DNA, the CDR3 is TGTGCCTGGAGTCGACAGGGGGATCAGCCCCAGCATTTT. It translates to CAWSRQGDQPQHF.

The rearrangement uses TRBV29-1 and TRBJ1-1; possibly TRBD1 for D (5 bases). The CDR3 contains 14 residues. With 8 bases removed from V and 1 base from J, the gap between germline ends came to 17 bases. Germline loops: CDR1 SQVTM, CDR2 ANQGSEA. The CDR3: CSSNQGGRNTEAFF. CDR3 nucleotide sequence: TGCAGCTCGAACCAGGGAGGCCGGAACACTGAAGCTTTCTTT.

This chain connects TRBV14 to TRBJ2-7, with D perhaps matching TRBD2 (5 bases). With 6 bases removed from V and 0 bases from J, the gap between germline ends came to 15 bases. In germline, CDR1 is SGHDN, CDR2 FVKESK. CDR3 length equals 15 residues. The CDR3 region has the DNA TGTGCCAGCAGTCAACTCCTGGGGAGCTCCTACGAGCAGTACTTC. Translating gives CASSQLLGSSYEQYF.

V and J are TRBV6-1 and TRBJ1-3; D is undetermined. The V end was cut by 8 bases, the J end by 4 bases, with 12 bases between. Germline lookup yields CDR1 MNHNS and CDR2 SASEGT. The CDR3 has 13 amino acids. The CDR3 nucleotides read TGTGCCAGCTTAAGGGTTCGGGGAAACACCATATATTTT. It encodes CASLRVRGNTIYF.

The V gene is TRBV11-2, the J gene TRBJ2-7; D may be TRBD1 or TRBD2 (5 bases each). In germline, CDR1 is SGHAT, CDR2 FQNNGV. Trimming pared 4 bases from V and 2 bases from J, leaving 18 bases between. The CDR3 covers 16 residues. The CDR3 sequence is CASSSLEGTGTYEQYF. The DNA for the CDR3 is TGTGCCAGCAGCTCCCTCGAGGGGACCGGAACCTACGAGCAGTACTTC.

This clone has more than one count but fewer than ten. The genes are TRBV7-6 and TRBJ2-1, with D possibly TRBD1 on 5 matching bases. Germline V gives CDR1 SGHVS, CDR2 FNYEAQ. This CDR3 region has 13 residues. Trimming cost V 1 base and J 8 bases, with 9 bases left between them. CDR3 bases: TGTGCCAGCAGCTTAGAGAGCAGGGATGAGCAGTTCTTC. It translates to CASSLESRDEQFF. The full variable domain, rest sourced from reference TRBV7-6 and TRBJ2-1, is GAGVSQSPRYKVTKRGQDVALRCDPISGHVSLYWYRQALGQGPEFLTYFNYEAQQDKSGLPNDRFSAERPEGSISTLTIQRTEQRDSAMYRCASSLESRDEQFFGPGTRLTVL.

The V call is TRBV7-9, the J call TRBJ2-2; D is perhaps TRBD1 or TRBD2 (7 bases each). Looked up from germline, CDR1 is SEHNR and CDR2 is FQNEAQ (reference sequence). The CDR3 runs 18 residues. V was pared by 6 bases and J by 6 bases, with 26 bases between. In DNA form, the CDR3 reads TGTGCCAGCAGTAATACCAGGGGGAGCGGGACCCTCCCCGGGGAGCTGTTTTTT. Translation gives CASSNTRGSGTLPGELFF.

The genes are TRBV7-3 and TRBJ1-2; 7 nucleotides line up with TRBD1. V shed 5 bases and J 5 bases; nucleotides not matched to a gene: 11. Germline V gene lookup returns CDR1 SGHTA and CDR2 FQGTGA. The CDR3 sequence is 15 residues long. The CDR3 coding sequence is TGTGCCAGCAGCCCCCAGGGAGGGGGCGCATATGGCTACACCTTC. Its translation is CASSPQGGGAYGYTF.

This sequence joins TRBV2 and TRBJ2-3, with TRBD2 identical over 11 bases. Germline V CDR1 and CDR2: SNHLY, FYNNEI. The CDR3 spans 15 residues. Unmatched junction bases numbered 2, after V lost 5 bases and J lost 1 base. DNA for the CDR3: TGTGCCAGCAGTTTACTAGCGGGGGGCACAGATACGCAGTATTTT. This sequence encodes CASSLLAGGTDTQYF.

The chain carries TRBV19 and TRBJ1-1, with D maybe TRBD1 (5 bases). The CDR3 has 14 residues. Germline V gene lookup returns CDR1 LNHDA and CDR2 SQIVND (reference sequence). Trimming took 3 bases from V and 0 from J, leaving 8 bases between them. This CDR3 is CASSIGGVNTEAFF. CDR3 nucleotide sequence: TGTGCCAGTAGTATTGGGGGGGTGAACACTGAAGCTTTCTTT.

In this sample, this clone turned up once. The chain combines TRBV6-5 with TRBJ1-2; a possible D gene is TRBD1 (6 bases). Looked up from germline, CDR1 is MNHEY and CDR2 is SVGAGI. This CDR3 spans 13 amino acids. Trimming stripped 8 bases from V and 0 bases from J, with 10 bases between. The chain's CDR3 is CASGWTANYGYTF. CDR3 bases: TGTGCCAGCGGCTGGACAGCTAACTATGGCTACACCTTC.

In this sample, this clone turned up once. The CDR3 DNA reads TGTGCCAGCAGTCTCGGGGGCAGGGAGACCCAGTACTTC. Protein sequence: CASSLGGRETQYF. This rearrangement joins TRBV28 to TRBJ2-5; D possibly matches TRBD1 or TRBD2 (6 bases each). The CDR3 has 13 amino acids. Trimming took 5 bases from V and 5 from J, leaving 12 bases between them. Germline V gene data show CDR1 as MDHEN and CDR2 as SYDVKM.

This chain links TRBV5-4 with TRBJ2-7, with TRBD2 identical over 11 bases. CDR1 and CDR2 from the germline V gene are SGHNT and YYREEE (reference sequence). The CDR3 is 15 amino acids. Trimming took 3 bases from V and 4 from J; bases not matched to a gene: 6. The CDR3, as DNA: TGTGCCAGCAGCTATAGCGGGGGGGCCTTATACGAGCAGTACTTC. It is translated as CASSYSGGALYEQYF. Together with reference TRBV5-4 and TRBJ2-7, the CDR3 gives the full variable domain: ETGVTQSPTHLIKTRGQQVTLRCSSQSGHNTVSWYQQALGQGPQFIFQYYREEENGRGNFPPRFSGLQFPNYSSELNVNALELDDSALYLCASSYSGGALYEQYFGPGTRLTVT.

This clone was counted a few times. This chain joins TRBV6-5 and TRBJ1-6; no definite D call. The CDR3 is 15 amino acids. Germline V gene data show CDR1 as MNHEY and CDR2 as SVGAGI. The V and J ends lost 2 bases and 4 bases respectively, with 9 bases between them. CDR3 residues: CASSYRDGYNSPLHF. DNA for the CDR3: TGTGCCAGCAGTTACCGAGATGGGTATAATTCACCCCTCCACTTT.

The CDR3 sequence is CASSGGQGAEYGYTF. The CDR3 DNA reads as TGTGCCAGCAGTGGGGGGCAGGGGGCAGAATATGGCTACACCTTC. The rearrangement joins TRBV2 to TRBJ1-2, with 8 bases fitting TRBD1. Per the germline V gene, CDR1 is SNHLY and CDR2 is FYNNEI. This CDR3 has 15 residues. After removal of 4 bases from V and 5 bases from J, the junction contained 9 bases not matched to a gene. The entire variable domain, with the rest obtained from reference TRBV2 and TRBJ1-2, is as follows: EPEVTQTPSHQVTQMGQEVILRCVPISNHLYFYWYRQILGQKVEFLVSFYNNEISEKSEIFDDQFSVERPDGSNFTLKIRSTKLEDSAMYFCASSGGQGAEYGYTFGSGTRLTVV.

The chain links TRBV5-5 to TRBJ2-7; no clear D gene. Trimming stripped 5 bases from V and 2 bases from J, with 14 bases between. The length of the CDR3 is 14 residues. Per the germline V gene, CDR1 is SGHKS and CDR2 is YYEKEE (reference sequence). The chain's CDR3 is CASRSMNPPYEQYF. The DNA of the CDR3 is TGTGCCAGCAGATCCATGAACCCGCCCTACGAGCAGTACTTC.